Detailed here is one TCR beta chain. Its antigen is as yet unknown. The entry originates in a study of graft-versus-host responses after intestinal transplantation. Study at large: Recipients uniformly received anti-thymocyte globulin induction, followed by tacrolimus and steroids for three to four years.

Study findings and constraints: Allografts of one patient group, those with graft-donor T cell macrochimerism, had high graft-versus-host to host-versus-graft clonal ratios. GvH clones occurred in recipient marrow; some first appeared in ileum or blood. Peak circulating GvH clone levels tracked with early post-transplant HvG declines.

Sequenced by immunoSEQ multiplex PCR; TCRdb stores in-frame clones only, minus some. Of tens of thousands of clones in the sample, 90% to 95% were seen once. With 0 bases removed from V and 2 bases from J, the gap between germline ends came to 9 bases. Germline V gene sequence: CDR1 SGHRS, CDR2 YFSETQ. The CDR3 covers 14 residues. The rearrangement links TRBV5-1 to TRBJ2-7; tentatively, D is TRBD1 or TRBD2 (5 bases each). This sample comprised PBMCs, obtained around 120 days after intestinal transplantation. The receptor was isolated from a human patient who received an intestinal transplant, so some T cells may come from the graft donor. CDR3 sequence (DNA): TGCGCCAGCAGCTTGGACAGAGGGGCCTACGAGCAGTACTTC. Translation: CASSLDRGAYEQYF.